The entry below gives a single T cell receptor (beta chain) sequence along with its context. Its antigen is not identified. The data are from a study of cytomegalovirus exposure and HLA in healthy donors. On the study more broadly: A preliminary data release comprised 80 million or so unique TCRs obtained from HLA-typed donors.

Germline values: CDR1 MNHNS, CDR2 SASEGT. The CDR3 extends over 14 amino acids. The germline V and J ends were trimmed by 7 bases and 4 bases, with 11 bases remaining between them. PCR was performed using 60 Vbeta and 13 Jbeta primers. Here immunoSEQ multiplex PCR was the method, and the copy in TCRdb shows in-frame clones only, minus some. Its clone listing holds roughly 190,000 clones. Findings and caveats of the study: In a later analysis, specific HLA alleles were associated with 16,000 or so TCR beta sequences at a 0.05 false discovery rate. Later analysis indicated greater clonal expansion among HLA-associated TCR beta chains than among equally common other chains.

The chain joins TRBV6-1 to TRBJ2-6; a possible D gene is TRBD2 (6 bases). The TCR originated in a man under 40 in good health and CMV-seronegative. The specimen sequenced was PBMCs. The CDR3 reads CASTGVSGANVLTF. The CDR3 coding sequence is TGTGCCAGCACGGGGGTGTCCGGGGCCAACGTCCTGACTTTC.